Below are 24 T cell receptor beta chains sequenced from a single sample in a study of blood T cell repertoires in COVID-19. TCRdb's table, derived via immunoSEQ multiplex PCR, lists solely in-frame clones and lacks some. Of 130,000 to 150,000 clones detected, 85% to 90% appear once; the ten largest clones hold around an eighth. The sample taken for sequencing was peripheral blood. These receptors all come from a man aged 18 to 30 with COVID-19, enrolled during active disease.

The V and J genes are TRBV2 and TRBJ2-1; tentatively, D is TRBD1 (6 bases). V dropped 5 bases and J dropped 10 bases, with 27 bases sitting between them. Germline V gene data show CDR1 as SNHLY and CDR2 as FYNNEI. The CDR3 sequence is 17 residues long. The CDR3 here is CASSTFVGGVDLREQFF. As DNA, the CDR3 is TGTGCCAGCAGTACATTCGTAGGGGGAGTGGACCTTCGGGAGCAGTTCTTC.

This clone was detected only once. The chain couples TRBV7-3 to TRBJ2-1; weak D call: TRBD1 (5 bases). V lost 5 bases and J 0 bases, leaving 11 bases between the germline ends. The CDR3 contains 15 residues. Germline V CDR1 and CDR2: SGHTA, FQGTGA. The CDR3 nucleotides read TGTGCCAGCAGCACCCGACAGAACTCCTACAATGAGCAGTTCTTC. This sequence encodes CASSTRQNSYNEQFF.

The chain joins TRBV24-1 to TRBJ2-1; TRBD2 is a possible D gene (6 bases). In germline, CDR1 is KGHDR, CDR2 SFDVKD. Trimming stripped 5 bases from V and 7 bases from J, with 14 bases between. CDR3 length: 14 residues. The DNA of the CDR3 is TGTGCCACCAGTGTCGGAGGGCCGGGGAATGAGCAGTTCTTC. Translating gives CATSVGGPGNEQFF.

This clone was found once. Written as DNA, the CDR3 is TGCGCCAGCAGCCACCGCGGAAGCTCAACCACTGAAGCTTTCTTT. This translates into CASSHRGSSTTEAFF. The chain joins TRBV4-1 to TRBJ1-1, with D unclear. Trimming pared 3 bases from V and 4 bases from J, leaving 15 bases between. The CDR3 extends over 15 amino acids. From germline, CDR1 is MGHRA and CDR2 YSYEKL.

The CDR3 is CASSPRRGQETQYF. CDR3 nucleotides: TGTGCCAGCTCACCAAGGCGGGGGCAAGAGACCCAGTACTTC. This sequence joins TRBV18 and TRBJ2-5; 7 bases fit TRBD2. From germline, CDR1 is KGHSH and CDR2 LQKENI. The V gene end was trimmed by 2 bases and the J gene end by 2 bases; junction bases not matched to a gene: 2. The CDR3 runs 14 residues.

This sequence joins TRBV14 and TRBJ2-5, with D perhaps matching TRBD1 (5 bases). Looked up from germline, CDR1 is SGHDN and CDR2 is FVKESK. CDR3 length: 14 residues. Trimming removed 2 bases at V and 2 bases at J, with 9 bases between. CDR3 region: CASSQPGWQETQYF. CDR3 nucleotide sequence: TGTGCCAGCAGCCAACCAGGGTGGCAAGAGACCCAGTACTTC.

This chain links TRBV13 with TRBJ1-2, with D hard to call. The germline V and J ends were trimmed by 3 bases and 0 bases, with 8 bases remaining between them. Germline CDR1 and CDR2: PRHDT and FYEKMQ (reference sequence). CDR3 length: 14 residues. The DNA of the CDR3 is TGTGCCAGCAGCTTGGGCAGGACTAACTATGGCTACACCTTC. This gives the protein CASSLGRTNYGYTF.

This CDR3 is CASSRTGGRYYEQYF. CDR3 sequence (DNA): TGTGCCAGCAGTCGGACAGGGGGGAGGTACTACGAGCAGTACTTC. The V and J genes are TRBV2 and TRBJ2-7; 10 bases are shared with TRBD1. Per the germline V gene, CDR1 is SNHLY and CDR2 is FYNNEI. Losses at the gene ends were 5 bases for V and 3 bases for J; bases not matched to a gene: 7. The CDR3 is 15 residues long.

The genes are TRBV27 and TRBJ2-1; 10 bases fit TRBD1. Unmatched junction bases numbered 10, after V lost 5 bases and J lost 6 bases. This CDR3 comprises 16 residues. Germline CDR1 and CDR2: MNHEY and SMNVEV (reference sequence). CDR3 bases: TGTGCCAGCAGTACCCCGACAGGGGGCGCGGGCAATGAGCAGTTCTTC. Translation: CASSTPTGGAGNEQFF.

The J gene is TRBJ2-7, the V gene TRBV14, with TRBD1 identical over 9 bases. The germline V gene encodes CDR1 SGHDN and CDR2 FVKESK. V trimming: 5 bases; J trimming: 2 bases; junction bases outside the gene matches: 7. The CDR3 has 15 residues. CDR3 sequence: CASSSRQGGTYEQYF. DNA for the CDR3: TGTGCCAGCAGCAGCAGACAGGGGGGAACCTACGAGCAGTACTTC.

The chain joins TRBV7-9 to TRBJ1-2; no firm D call. From germline, CDR1 is SEHNR and CDR2 FQNEAQ (reference sequence). Trimming removed 5 bases from V and 4 bases from J, with 17 bases in between. The CDR3 runs 15 residues. CDR3 nucleotide sequence: TGTGCCAGCAGCCGAATTCGAGAAAGCTTCTATGGCTACACCTTC. This translates into CASSRIRESFYGYTF.

This clone appeared a few times. This sequence joins TRBV28 and TRBJ2-7; 11 bases fit TRBD1. There are 15 residues in the CDR3. Germline CDR1 reads MDHEN; CDR2 reads SYDVKM. The junction had 8 bases not matched to a gene; V was cut back by 4 bases and J by 6 bases. The CDR3 DNA sequence: TGTGCCAGCAGTTCCCGGGGGACAGGGGGTGCCGAGCAGTACTTC. Its protein is CASSSRGTGGAEQYF.

This clone has more than one count but fewer than ten. V is TRBV6-5 and J is TRBJ1-5; tentatively, D is TRBD1 (6 bases). Germline CDR1 MNHEY, CDR2 SVGAGI. V shed 4 bases and J shed 4 bases, with 11 bases lying between them. The CDR3 is 14 amino acids. In DNA form, the CDR3 reads TGTGCCAGCAGTTTGGGGGCTGGAAATCAGCCCCAGCATTTT. Encoded protein: CASSLGAGNQPQHF.

The V and J genes are TRBV25-1 and TRBJ1-2; D not certain. This CDR3 region has 12 residues. V was cut by 5 bases and J by 2 bases, with 6 bases left in between. CDR1 MGHDK and CDR2 SYGVNS come from the germline V gene. The CDR3 nucleotides are TGTGCCAGCAGTCACCGGAACTATGGCTACACCTTC. Its translation is CASSHRNYGYTF.

The chain employs TRBV19 and TRBJ2-7; the match to TRBD1 covers 9 bases. Germline V lookup: CDR1 LNHDA, CDR2 SQIVND (reference sequence). Losses at the gene ends were 7 bases for V and 3 bases for J; bases not matched to a gene: 7. This CDR3 contains 14 residues. The CDR3 DNA is TGTGCCAGTACCGGACAGGGGCCTAACTACGAGCAGTACTTC. Protein: CASTGQGPNYEQYF.

This chain connects TRBV7-9 to TRBJ1-3; the match to TRBD1 covers 8 bases. The CDR3 consists of 15 residues. J lost 4 bases, V lost 3 bases, and 5 bases had no gene match. CDR1 and CDR2 from the germline V gene are SEHNR and FQNEAQ (reference sequence). CDR3 nucleotides: TGTGCCAGCAGCTTTGTCAGGACAGGGGGAAACACCATATATTTT. This sequence encodes CASSFVRTGGNTIYF.

The chain links TRBV6-2 or TRBV6-3 to TRBJ1-5; perhaps TRBD1 as D (5 bases). V shed 0 bases and J shed 0 bases, with 6 bases lying between them. The CDR3 runs 15 residues. Germline CDR1 and CDR2: MNHEY and SVGEGT. CDR3 in amino acids: CASSYSGGSNQPQHF. The DNA of the CDR3 is TGTGCCAGCAGTTACTCGGGGGGTAGCAATCAGCCCCAGCATTTT.

This chain joins TRBV13 and TRBJ2-7; TRBD1 matches at 9 bases. Trimming took 5 bases from V and 0 from J; bases not matched to a gene: 5. Germline-derived CDR1 and CDR2 are PRHDT and FYEKMQ (reference sequence). CDR3 length: 15 residues. Written as DNA, the CDR3 is TGTGCCAGCAGCGCGGGACAGGGAGTCTCCTACGAGCAGTACTTC. Translating gives CASSAGQGVSYEQYF.

J is TRBJ2-5 and V is TRBV19; TRBD2 aligns across 9 bases. The V segment lost 2 bases and the J segment 2 bases; nucleotides outside the gene matches: 0. The CDR3 covers 14 residues. The germline CDR1 and CDR2 sequences are LNHDA and SQIVND (reference sequence). The CDR3: CASSILAGQETQYF. DNA of the CDR3: TGTGCCAGTAGTATACTAGCGGGACAAGAGACCCAGTACTTC.

J is TRBJ1-4 and V is TRBV27; 7 bases agree with TRBD1. The CDR3 is 17 amino acids. Germline values: CDR1 MNHEY, CDR2 SMNVEV (reference sequence). V was pared by 3 bases and J by 10 bases, with 17 bases of the junction left unmatched. CDR3 coding DNA: TGTGCCAGCAGTTTGGCGGGCAACGAGGGGGCAGGCGGAAAACTGTTTTTT. Translated: CASSLAGNEGAGGKLFF.

The chain has TRBV5-1 and TRBJ2-5, with D maybe TRBD2 (6 bases). The CDR3 is 15 residues long. Germline V gene data show CDR1 as SGHRS and CDR2 as YFSETQ. V dropped 2 bases and J dropped 1 base, with 12 bases sitting between them. As DNA, the CDR3 is TGCGCCAGCAGCTTAGGAGGGGAGTCCCAAGAGACCCAGTACTTC. Its translation: CASSLGGESQETQYF.

V usage is TRBV27 and J usage is TRBJ1-3, with 7 nucleotides matching TRBD1. Germline CDR1 is MNHEY and CDR2 is SMNVEV (reference sequence). V shed 6 bases, J shed 3 bases, and the junction held 5 bases outside the gene matches. The CDR3 sequence is 14 residues long. The CDR3 region has the DNA TGTGCCAGCAGACTTACAGGGGTTGGAAACACCATATATTTT. The encoded protein is CASRLTGVGNTIYF.

The chain employs TRBV6-2 or TRBV6-3 and TRBJ1-5; D remains ambiguous. V shed 6 bases and J shed 5 bases, with 11 bases lying between them. The germline gives CDR1 MNHEY, CDR2 SVGEGT. The CDR3 extends over 13 amino acids. In nucleotides, the CDR3 is TGTGCCAGCAGCCACCCGGGTTATCAGCCCCAGCATTTT. Translation: CASSHPGYQPQHF.

V gene TRBV7-9 combines with J gene TRBJ2-5, with TRBD1 identical over 9 bases. Trimming at V came to 4 bases and at J to 4 bases, leaving 13 bases not matched to a gene. The germline V gene encodes CDR1 SEHNR and CDR2 FQNEAQ (reference sequence). The CDR3 loop spans 17 amino acids. CDR3 protein: CASSSPTLTGGRETQYF. The CDR3 coding sequence is TGTGCCAGCAGCTCCCCCACTCTAACAGGGGGCCGAGAGACCCAGTACTTC.